This T cell receptor beta chain stems from a study of T cell responses to AZD1222 COVID-19 vaccine. Findings of the study overall: Recipients of AZD1222 seropositive at baseline numbered only five or six.

A remark on this clone: Its cognate antigen is unknown.

Germline V CDR1 and CDR2: LNHDA, SQIVND (reference sequence). Trimming left V 1 base short and J 6 bases short, with 13 bases between. The CDR3 runs 14 residues. Assay: immunoSEQ multiplex PCR; the TCRdb copy retains only in-frame clones and omits some. The sample has over 150,000 clones, 90% to 95% seen once. The clonotype was recovered from an adult who received the AZD1222 COVID-19 vaccine. Material: peripheral blood, obtained 28 days after the second AZD1222 dose. The J gene is TRBJ2-7, the V gene TRBV19; D unclear. The CDR3 is CASSIALLYPEQYF. The CDR3 bases are TGTGCCAGTAGTATAGCCCTCTTGTATCCCGAGCAGTACTTC.